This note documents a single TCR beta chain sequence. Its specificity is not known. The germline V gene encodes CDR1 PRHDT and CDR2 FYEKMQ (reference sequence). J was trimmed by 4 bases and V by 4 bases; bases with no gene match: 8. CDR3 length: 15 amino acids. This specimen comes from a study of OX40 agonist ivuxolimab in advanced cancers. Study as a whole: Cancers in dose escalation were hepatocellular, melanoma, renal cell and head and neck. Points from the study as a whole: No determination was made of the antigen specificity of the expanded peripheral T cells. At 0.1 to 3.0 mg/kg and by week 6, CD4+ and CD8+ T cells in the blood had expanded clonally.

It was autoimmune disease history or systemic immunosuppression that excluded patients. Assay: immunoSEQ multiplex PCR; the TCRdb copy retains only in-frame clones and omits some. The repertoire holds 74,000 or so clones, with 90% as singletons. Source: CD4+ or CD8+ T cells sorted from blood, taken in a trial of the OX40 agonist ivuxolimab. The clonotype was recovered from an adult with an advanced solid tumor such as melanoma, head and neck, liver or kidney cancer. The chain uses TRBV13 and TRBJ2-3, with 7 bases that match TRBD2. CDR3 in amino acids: CASSSYAAGADTQYF. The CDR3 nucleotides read TGTGCCAGCAGCTCATACGCGGCGGGAGCAGATACGCAGTATTTT.